This record looks at one TCR beta chain sequence and its context. The record originates from a study of blood T cell repertoires in COVID-19. Trimming cost V 4 bases and J 8 bases, with 14 bases left between them. Germline assignment: CDR1 LNHDA and CDR2 SQIVND (reference sequence). There are 13 residues in the CDR3. Followed longitudinally, the Seattle patients had been enrolled during active infection. The method was immunoSEQ multiplex PCR; TCRdb's version includes in-frame clones alone and lacks a portion of them. The sample yields approximately 400,000 clones, roughly 88% seen once. The J gene is TRBJ1-1, the V gene TRBV19; weak D call: TRBD1 (6 bases). This receptor was obtained from a woman aged 50 to 65 with COVID-19, enrolled during active disease. Sequencing was performed on peripheral blood. CDR3: CASSTPGGAEAFF. The CDR3 region has the DNA TGTGCCAGTAGTACCCCCGGGGGGGCCGAAGCTTTCTTT.